These T cell receptor beta chains were read from a single sample in a study of graft-versus-host responses after intestinal transplantation. TCRdb's copy holds only in-frame clones and misses some; the assay was immunoSEQ multiplex PCR. The sample gives 20,000 to 25,000 clones, about two fifths of which show up once; under 1.5% is in the top ten. Sequencing was performed on alloreactive CD8+ T cells from a mixed lymphocyte reaction culture, taken before transplantation. Receptors were obtained from a human patient who was an organ donor for intestinal transplantation. The CDR3 runs from the conserved cysteine through the conserved F or W. D genes are given only for firm matches. Size tells how often a clone was seen (once, few, many) or the class of an expanded clone, and some rows leave it out.

abundance: -; d_gene: -; j_gene: TRBJ1-3; v_gene: TRBV6-1; CDR3nt: TGTGCCAGCAGGGGAGAAATTTCGGCTGGAAACACCATATATTTT; CDR3aa: CASRGEISAGNTIYF
abundance: -; d_gene: -; j_gene: TRBJ1-2; v_gene: TRBV20-1; CDR3nt: TGCAGTGCCCCAGTCCCTTATGGCTACACCTTC; CDR3aa: CSAPVPYGYTF
abundance: -; d_gene: TRBD2; j_gene: TRBJ2-7; v_gene: TRBV4-1; CDR3nt: TGCGCCAGCAGCCAAGAAGGTAGCGGGAGGGCCTACGAGCAGTACTTC; CDR3aa: CASSQEGSGRAYEQYF
abundance: -; d_gene: -; j_gene: TRBJ2-4; v_gene: TRBV28; CDR3nt: TGTGCCAGCAGTTCGACAGGTGGGGAAAACATTCAGTACTTC; CDR3aa: CASSSTGGENIQYF
abundance: -; d_gene: -; j_gene: TRBJ1-3; v_gene: TRBV6-6; CDR3nt: TGTGCCAGTTCCCGGGACGGAGGCTCTGGAAACACCATATATTTT; CDR3aa: CASSRDGGSGNTIYF
abundance: few; d_gene: TRBD2; j_gene: TRBJ2-7; v_gene: TRBV15; CDR3nt: TGTGCCACCTCACTAGCGGGAGTAACCTACGAGCAGTACTTC; CDR3aa: CATSLAGVTYEQYF
abundance: few; d_gene: -; j_gene: TRBJ2-7; v_gene: TRBV6-1; CDR3nt: TGTGCCAGCAGCCTCGTGGACACGTTCAACGAGCAGTACTTC; CDR3aa: CASSLVDTFNEQYF
abundance: -; d_gene: -; j_gene: TRBJ1-1; v_gene: TRBV30; CDR3nt: TGTGCCTGGAGTGTCGGGTACACTGAAGCTTTCTTT; CDR3aa: CAWSVGYTEAFF
abundance: -; d_gene: TRBD1; j_gene: TRBJ2-1; v_gene: TRBV5-6; CDR3nt: TGTGCCAGCAGCTTAGGACAGGCCTATGAGCAGTTCTTC; CDR3aa: CASSLGQAYEQFF
abundance: few; d_gene: -; j_gene: TRBJ2-3; v_gene: TRBV9; CDR3nt: TGTGCCAGCAGCGTAGTCCTCACAGATACGCAGTATTTT; CDR3aa: CASSVVLTDTQYF
abundance: -; d_gene: -; j_gene: TRBJ1-2; v_gene: TRBV10-1; CDR3nt: TGCGCCACACCCGGGAGGGCTAATGGCTACACCTTC; CDR3aa: CATPGRANGYTF
abundance: -; d_gene: TRBD2; j_gene: TRBJ2-1; v_gene: TRBV5-5; CDR3nt: TGTGCCAGCAGCTTGTCCCATAGCGGGAGGGCCTTAATCCATGAGCAGTTCTTC; CDR3aa: CASSLSHSGRALIHEQFF
abundance: -; d_gene: -; j_gene: TRBJ1-5; v_gene: TRBV5-1; CDR3nt: TGCGCCAGCAGCTTGGGGACAGATAGCAATCAGCCCCAGCATTTT; CDR3aa: CASSLGTDSNQPQHF
abundance: -; d_gene: -; j_gene: TRBJ2-3; v_gene: TRBV7-7; CDR3nt: TGTGCCAGCAGTCCGGAGATCACAGATACGCAGTATTTT; CDR3aa: CASSPEITDTQYF
abundance: -; d_gene: -; j_gene: TRBJ2-5; v_gene: TRBV18; CDR3nt: TGTGCCAGCTCACCGATGCAGGGTAGGGAGACCCAGTACTTC; CDR3aa: CASSPMQGRETQYF
abundance: -; d_gene: TRBD1; j_gene: TRBJ2-1; v_gene: TRBV6-4; CDR3nt: TGTGCCAGCAGTGACGGGACAGGGGGCGATGAGCAGTTCTTC; CDR3aa: CASSDGTGGDEQFF
abundance: few; d_gene: -; j_gene: TRBJ1-5; v_gene: TRBV21-1; CDR3nt: TGTGCCGGTCAGACAGGGGGCCGCCCCTATAGCAATCAGCCCCAGCATTTT; CDR3aa: CAGQTGGRPYSNQPQHF
abundance: -; d_gene: -; j_gene: TRBJ2-2; v_gene: TRBV7-6; CDR3nt: TGTGCCAGCAGTGTCATGGTCTCGAACACCGGGGAGCTGTTTTTT; CDR3aa: CASSVMVSNTGELFF
abundance: -; d_gene: TRBD1; j_gene: TRBJ1-2; v_gene: TRBV28; CDR3nt: TGTGCCAGCAGTTCAGCTCCCCTCAGGGGGCCATACTTCTATGGCTACACCTTC; CDR3aa: CASSSAPLRGPYFYGYTF
abundance: -; d_gene: -; j_gene: TRBJ2-2; v_gene: TRBV30; CDR3nt: TGTGCCTGGAGTCAGCCCCCCGGGGAGCTGTTTTTT; CDR3aa: CAWSQPPGELFF
abundance: few; d_gene: -; j_gene: TRBJ2-7; v_gene: TRBV19; CDR3nt: TGTGCCAGTAGTATAGCCGACAGCATCTACGAGCAGTACTTC; CDR3aa: CASSIADSIYEQYF
abundance: few; d_gene: TRBD2; j_gene: TRBJ2-2; v_gene: TRBV5-4; CDR3nt: TGTGCCAGCAGCACCTGGGACTATAGCACCGGGGAGCTGTTTTTT; CDR3aa: CASSTWDYSTGELFF
abundance: -; d_gene: -; j_gene: TRBJ2-3; v_gene: TRBV9; CDR3nt: TGTGCCAGCAGCGTAGACAACACAGATACGCAGTATTTT; CDR3aa: CASSVDNTDTQYF
abundance: few; d_gene: -; j_gene: TRBJ1-2; v_gene: TRBV7-2; CDR3nt: TGTGCCAGCAGCCACAGGACCGATTATGGCTACACCTTC; CDR3aa: CASSHRTDYGYTF
abundance: -; d_gene: TRBD1; j_gene: TRBJ2-1; v_gene: TRBV28; CDR3nt: TGTGCCAGCAGTCCGGGACAGGGATATGAGCAGTTCTTC; CDR3aa: CASSPGQGYEQFF
abundance: -; d_gene: TRBD2; j_gene: TRBJ2-1; v_gene: TRBV4-1; CDR3nt: TGTGCCAGCAGCCTCCTAGGAGGGGAGGGGTTGTTGCGGTTCTTC; CDR3aa: CASSLLGGEGLLRFF
abundance: -; d_gene: -; j_gene: TRBJ2-3; v_gene: TRBV7-2; CDR3nt: TGTGCCAGCAGCCCAGCTATAATACTAGCCTGGGTGGATACGCAGTATTTT; CDR3aa: CASSPAIILAWVDTQYF
abundance: few; d_gene: TRBD2; j_gene: TRBJ2-7; v_gene: TRBV11-2; CDR3nt: TGTGCCAGCAGCTTCCCCTCTAGCGGGAGGGACTCCTACGAGCAGTACTTC; CDR3aa: CASSFPSSGRDSYEQYF
abundance: -; d_gene: -; j_gene: TRBJ2-4; v_gene: TRBV6-6; CDR3nt: TGTGCCAGCAGTGCTTTAGCCAAAAACATTCAGTACTTC; CDR3aa: CASSALAKNIQYF
abundance: -; d_gene: TRBD2; j_gene: TRBJ2-5; v_gene: TRBV11-2; CDR3nt: TGTGCCAGCAGCCCACGGCGGGGGAAGCAGTACTTC; CDR3aa: CASSPRRGKQYF
abundance: -; d_gene: -; j_gene: TRBJ2-5; v_gene: TRBV7-6; CDR3nt: TGTGCCAGCAGCGTTGGGGGGGCGCCGGGAGAGACCCAGTACTTC; CDR3aa: CASSVGGAPGETQYF
abundance: few; d_gene: -; j_gene: TRBJ2-1; v_gene: TRBV30; CDR3nt: TGTGCCTGGAGAAGGACGAGATACAATGAGCAGTTCTTC; CDR3aa: CAWRRTRYNEQFF
abundance: -; d_gene: -; j_gene: TRBJ2-3; v_gene: TRBV10-2; CDR3nt: TGCGCCAGCAGTGAAAAGCGGAGCACAGATACGCAGTATTTT; CDR3aa: CASSEKRSTDTQYF
abundance: medium-sized; d_gene: -; j_gene: TRBJ1-2; v_gene: TRBV4-3; CDR3nt: TGCGCCAGCAGCCAAGATTACAGGGATCGTGGCTACACCTTC; CDR3aa: CASSQDYRDRGYTF
abundance: few; d_gene: -; j_gene: TRBJ2-7; v_gene: TRBV6-6; CDR3nt: TGTGCCAGCACCACCCTTGTTGGATTCTACGAGCAGTACTTC; CDR3aa: CASTTLVGFYEQYF
abundance: few; d_gene: -; j_gene: TRBJ2-2; v_gene: TRBV30; CDR3nt: TGTGCCTGGACATCAAGTATCGCGATTGCCGGGGAGCTGTTTTTT; CDR3aa: CAWTSSIAIAGELFF
abundance: few; d_gene: TRBD1; j_gene: TRBJ1-2; v_gene: TRBV11-2; CDR3nt: TGTGCCACTGCACAGGGGAACTATGGCTACACCTTC; CDR3aa: CATAQGNYGYTF
abundance: -; d_gene: TRBD1; j_gene: TRBJ2-3; v_gene: TRBV28; CDR3nt: TGTGCCAGCAGAGCCGGGACAGGGGGGGCAGATACGCAGTATTTT; CDR3aa: CASRAGTGGADTQYF
abundance: -; d_gene: TRBD1; j_gene: TRBJ2-7; v_gene: TRBV19; CDR3nt: TGTGCCAGCCCGGGACAGGGGGGGTACGAGCAGTACTTC; CDR3aa: CASPGQGGYEQYF
abundance: -; d_gene: -; j_gene: TRBJ2-7; v_gene: TRBV10-3; CDR3nt: TGTGCCATCAGCCCCATCGTCGGGAGATACCCCTACGAGCAGTACTTC; CDR3aa: CAISPIVGRYPYEQYF
abundance: -; d_gene: -; j_gene: TRBJ1-2; v_gene: TRBV5-1; CDR3nt: TGCGCCAGCAGCTTTACAGGGTGGTATGGCTACACCTTC; CDR3aa: CASSFTGWYGYTF